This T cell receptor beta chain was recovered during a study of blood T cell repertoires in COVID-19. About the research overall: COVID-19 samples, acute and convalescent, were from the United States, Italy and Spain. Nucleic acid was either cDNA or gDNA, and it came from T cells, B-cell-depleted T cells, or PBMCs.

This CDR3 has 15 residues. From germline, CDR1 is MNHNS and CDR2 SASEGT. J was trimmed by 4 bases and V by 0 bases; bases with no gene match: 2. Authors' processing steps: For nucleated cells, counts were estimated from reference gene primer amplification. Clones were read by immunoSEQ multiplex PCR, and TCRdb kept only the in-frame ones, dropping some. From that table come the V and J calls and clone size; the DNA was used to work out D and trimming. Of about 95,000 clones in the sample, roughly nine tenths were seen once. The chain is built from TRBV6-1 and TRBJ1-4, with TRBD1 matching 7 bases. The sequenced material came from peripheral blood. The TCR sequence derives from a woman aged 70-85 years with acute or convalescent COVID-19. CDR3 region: CASSEAGQVNEKLFF. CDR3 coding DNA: TGTGCCAGCAGTGAAGCAGGACAGGTTAATGAAAAACTGTTTTTT.